A single sample is the source of the 16 T cell receptor beta chains below, sequenced in a study of beta chain features in type 1 diabetes. Sequencing targeted expressed TCRB transcripts, as all isolated RNA had been reverse transcribed. The table came from immunoSEQ multiplex PCR; TCRdb's copy has only in-frame clones and leaves some out. The table has 300,000 to 450,000 clones, over 9.5% seen once. What was sequenced was naive CD4+ T cells from blood. These receptors were obtained from a man aged 18-30 years in good health.

In its sample, this clone was seen a few times. This sequence joins TRBV4-2 and TRBJ2-1, with TRBD2 identical over 8 bases. The CDR3 loop spans 16 amino acids. CDR1 and CDR2 from the germline V gene are LGHNA and YNFKEQ. The V gene end was trimmed by 4 bases and the J gene end by 6 bases; junction bases not matched to a gene: 11. This CDR3 reads CASSPLIGTRANEQFF. The DNA for the CDR3 is TGTGCCAGCAGCCCGCTAATCGGGACTAGGGCCAATGAGCAGTTCTTC.

A note on this clone: The junction shows a germline mismatch at one end, possibly a read error. J is TRBJ2-1 and V is TRBV7-9; D may be TRBD1 (5 bases). The CDR3 totals 11 residues. Germline V gene sequence: CDR1 SEHNR, CDR2 FQNEAQ (reference sequence). CDR3 sequence reads: CASSLDAMGLF. The CDR3 DNA reads TGTGCCAGCAGCTTGGACGCGATGGGGCTCTTC.

This chain joins TRBV5-1 and TRBJ2-1, with 7 bases that match TRBD2. Germline V gives CDR1 SGHRS, CDR2 YFSETQ. V dropped 1 base and J dropped 0; count of bases not matched to a gene: 7. The CDR3 length is 17 residues. CDR3 in amino acids: CASSLSIGGSSYNEQFF. In DNA form, the CDR3 reads TGCGCCAGCAGCTTGTCGATTGGCGGGAGCTCCTACAATGAGCAGTTCTTC.

With regard to this clone: Sequence at one end of the junction differs from germline and may be a read error. The V call is TRBV7-7, the J call TRBJ2-3; TRBD2 matches at 7 bases. CDR1 SSHAT and CDR2 FNYEAQ come from the germline V gene (reference sequence). The CDR3 sequence is 14 residues long. CDR3 DNA sequence: TGTGCTAGCAGCCCGGGACTAAACACAGATACGCAGTATTTT. Translated, it gives CASSPGLNTDTQYF.

The CDR3, as DNA: TGTGCCAGCAGCTCAGGGACTGGAGGTGCCGGGGAGCTGTTTTTT. This sequence encodes CASSSGTGGAGELFF. The chain uses TRBV7-3 and TRBJ2-2; possible D gene TRBD2, 6 bases. V gave up 4 bases and J gave up 6 bases, with 15 bases separating them. CDR3 length: 15 residues. CDR1 is SGHTA, CDR2 FQGTGA, per germline.

The table lists this clone with a few counts. The chain couples TRBV18 to TRBJ2-3; 9 positions match TRBD2. The germline gives CDR1 KGHSH, CDR2 LQKENI. Trimming at V came to 1 base and at J to 0 bases, leaving 5 bases not matched to a gene. The CDR3 consists of 17 residues. The CDR3 DNA follows: TGTGCCAGCTCACCACTAGCGGGGGCCCTGAGCACAGATACGCAGTATTTT. This translates into CASSPLAGALSTDTQYF.

The rearrangement joins TRBV6-1 to TRBJ2-7; no firm D call. This CDR3 contains 13 residues. Germline V gene lookup returns CDR1 MNHNS and CDR2 SASEGT. Trimming took off 1 base at V and 2 bases at J, with 6 bases between the two ends. For the CDR3, the DNA is TGTGCCAGCAGTGAAGGACTCCCCTACGAGCAGTACTTC. It encodes CASSEGLPYEQYF.

J is TRBJ2-3 and V is TRBV30, with 7 bases lining up with TRBD2. J lost 6 bases, V lost 0 bases, and 9 bases had no gene match. The CDR3 covers 15 residues. Germline CDR1 GTSNPN, CDR2 SVGIG (reference sequence). The CDR3 here is CAWSVGWGGPDTQYF. As DNA, the CDR3 is TGTGCCTGGAGTGTAGGTTGGGGAGGGCCGGATACGCAGTATTTT.

The chain is built from TRBV12-2 and TRBJ2-1; the D call TRBD2 from the table was never checked on the DNA. TRBV12-2 is classified as a pseudogene. CDR3 length: 15 amino acids. The DNA for the CDR3 is TGTGCAAGTCGCTCCGCCGGGACTTTGGGGCCAAAGCAGTTCTTC. It encodes CASRSAGTLGPKQFF.

This clone was seen more than once but under ten times. The chain couples TRBV11-3 to TRBJ2-3; 7 nucleotides align to TRBD2. Germline trimming cut 5 bases from V and 9 bases from J; bases unmatched to any gene: 14. Germline V CDR1 and CDR2: SGHNT, YENEEA. The CDR3 length is 15 residues. As DNA, the CDR3 is TGTGCCAGCAGCCCCCCCGGGACTACCCTGAGAACGCAGTATTTT. Amino acid sequence: CASSPPGTTLRTQYF.

The chain recombines TRBV7-2 with TRBJ2-2; D possibly corresponds to TRBD2 (5 bases). Trimming shortened V by 0 bases and J by 5 bases, and 13 bases separated the two germline ends. Germline CDR1 is SGHTA and CDR2 is FQGNSA. CDR3 size: 16 residues. In DNA, the CDR3 is TGTGCCAGCAGCTTAGCAGGACCGAGGAGGACCGGGGAGCTGTTTTTT. Encoded protein: CASSLAGPRRTGELFF.

The chain has TRBV7-9 and TRBJ2-7, with a weak D call TRBD1 (6 bases). This CDR3 is 14 amino acids long. Looked up from germline, CDR1 is SEHNR and CDR2 is FQNEAQ (reference sequence). Between the trimmed V and J ends, which lost 5 bases and 5 bases, there was a span of 16 bases. CDR3 loop: CASSPRAGANEQYF. In nucleotides, the CDR3 is TGTGCCAGCAGCCCGAGAGCAGGGGCAAACGAGCAGTACTTC. The variable domain in full, completed from reference TRBV7-9 and TRBJ2-7, reads DTGVSQNPRHKITKRGQNVTFRCDPISEHNRLYWYRQTLGQGPEFLTYFQNEAQLEKSRLLSDRFSAERPKGSFSTLEIQRTEQGDSAMYLCASSPRAGANEQYFGPGTRLTVT.

V and J are TRBV30 and TRBJ2-7; no clear D gene. Germline assignment: CDR1 GTSNPN and CDR2 SVGIG (reference sequence). CDR3 length: 11 residues. V gave up 2 bases and J gave up 6 bases, with 8 bases separating them. The CDR3 loop reads CAWSPQVEQYF. Here the CDR3 DNA reads TGTGCCTGGAGTCCTCAGGTCGAGCAGTACTTC.

This sequence joins TRBV28 and TRBJ1-1; no firm D call. Trimming took 7 bases from V and 8 from J, leaving 23 bases between them. CDR3 size: 15 residues. Germline values: CDR1 MDHEN, CDR2 SYDVKM. The CDR3 is CASTLVGSAVKEAFF. DNA of the CDR3: TGTGCCAGCACCCTCGTGGGGAGCGCGGTTAAGGAAGCTTTCTTT.

The rearrangement uses TRBV18 and TRBJ1-1; D is perhaps TRBD1 (5 bases). In germline, CDR1 is KGHSH, CDR2 LQKENI. The CDR3 is made up of 14 amino acids. V shed 3 bases and J shed 1 base, with 9 bases lying between them. CDR3 nucleotide sequence: TGTGCCAGCTCACCCGGGACTCCGAACACTGAAGCTTTCTTT. It yields the protein CASSPGTPNTEAFF.

This clone showed up just a few times. The CDR3 is CASSLDGGQGLGQYF. For the CDR3, the DNA is TGTGCCAGCAGCTTAGATGGTGGTCAGGGTCTCGGGCAGTACTTC. This chain joins TRBV7-2 and TRBJ2-7, with D possibly being TRBD1 (5 bases). V dropped 1 base and J dropped 9 bases, with 19 bases sitting between them. The CDR3 totals 15 residues. The germline CDR1 and CDR2 sequences are SGHTA and FQGNSA.